The clone carrying this T cell receptor (beta chain) is a singleton in its sample. Seattle patients were enrolled during active infection and followed longitudinally. The authors' processing: Estimation of nucleated cell counts relied on the amplification of reference gene primers. TCRdb keeps only in-frame clones here, not all; method: immunoSEQ multiplex PCR. V, J and clone size are those of that table, while D and trimming were read from the DNA. The table includes approximately 230,000 clones, about nine tenths detected once. This specimen comes from a study of blood T cell repertoires in COVID-19. Looking at the study overall: COVID-19 samples collected from the United States, Italy and Spain covered acute and convalescent phases. Sources were T cells, B-cell-depleted T cells, or PBMCs; the material itself was cDNA or gDNA.

The CDR3 covers 15 residues. The V and J ends lost 2 bases and 4 bases, in that order; junction bases with no gene match: 3. Germline V lookup: CDR1 WSHSY, CDR2 SAAADI. Sequences were obtained from peripheral blood. The receptor comes from a woman in her 30s with COVID-19, enrolled during active disease. This chain connects TRBV10-2 to TRBJ2-2; 8 nucleotides align to TRBD1. CDR3 coding DNA: TGCGCCAGCAGTGAGCAGGGGGCAGGCACCGGGGAGCTGTTTTTT. It encodes CASSEQGAGTGELFF.